This T cell receptor beta chain was observed in a study of cytomegalovirus exposure and HLA in healthy donors. Regarding the study as a whole: Under in vitro conditions, three CMV-associated chains were confirmed as specific for CMV antigens.

Assay: immunoSEQ multiplex PCR; the TCRdb copy retains only in-frame clones and omits some. Of hundreds of thousands of clones listed, 80% to 90% were seen once; the top ten hold 1.5% to 2%. Concerning this clone itself: Its antigen is as yet unknown.

Germline loops: CDR1 SGHRS, CDR2 YFSETQ. V was cut by 6 bases and J by 2 bases, with 17 bases left in between. This CDR3 contains 15 residues. The chain joins TRBV5-1 to TRBJ1-1; possible D gene TRBD1, 6 bases. The receptor was derived from a woman aged 18-35 years in good health and CMV-seropositive. Material: PBMCs. The CDR3 nucleotides read TGCGCCAGCAACTGGCGGGGGCCGAATAACACTGAAGCTTTCTTT. Protein sequence: CASNWRGPNNTEAFF.